One and the same sample provided the 13 T cell receptor beta chains below, sequenced in a study of blood T cell repertoires in COVID-19. Produced via immunoSEQ multiplex PCR; TCRdb's table is partial and in-frame only. This table holds about 160,000 clones, approximately 85% found once. Material: peripheral blood. All receptors derive from a man older than 75 with COVID-19, enrolled during active disease.

This clone has just one count. In the same sample, other DNA sequences code for this CDR3. The chain combines TRBV18 with TRBJ1-5; 9 positions agree with TRBD1. The CDR3 runs 14 residues. The germline V gene encodes CDR1 KGHSH and CDR2 LQKENI. Losses at the gene ends were 4 bases for V and 4 bases for J; bases not matched to a gene: 2. DNA of the CDR3: TGTGCCAGCTCACTAGACAGGGGGAATCAGCCCCAGCATTTT. As protein: CASSLDRGNQPQHF.

This clone was picked up one time. The chain recombines TRBV21-1 with TRBJ2-7; TRBD1 is the table's D call and was not checked against the DNA. TRBV21-1 corresponds to a pseudogene. CDR3 length: 15 residues. CDR3 protein: CASSKPREPTGEQYF. In DNA, the CDR3 is TGTGCCAGCAGCAAACCCAGGGAACCTACGGGCGAGCAGTACTTC.

The V gene is TRBV10-1, the J gene TRBJ1-6, with D unclear. Per germline, CDR1 WNHNN and CDR2 SYGVQD (reference sequence). The germline V and J ends were trimmed by 5 bases and 10 bases, with 12 bases remaining between them. The CDR3 is 13 amino acids. In nucleotides, the CDR3 is TGCGCCAGCAGTCCCCAAAGAGGGTCACCCCTCCACTTT. This sequence encodes CASSPQRGSPLHF.

The chain is built from TRBV7-7 and TRBJ2-3; D uncertain. The V gene lost 1 base and the J gene lost 0 bases, with 5 bases spanning the gap. This CDR3 spans 14 amino acids. Germline-derived CDR1 and CDR2 are SSHAT and FNYEAQ (reference sequence). The CDR3 loop is CASSLVASTDTQYF. The CDR3 bases are TGTGCCAGCAGCTTAGTAGCTAGCACAGATACGCAGTATTTT.

This chain joins TRBV6-5 and TRBJ2-7, with D uncertain. Looked up from germline, CDR1 is MNHEY and CDR2 is SVGAGI. The V end lost 0 bases, the J end lost 0 bases, and 9 bases lay between the germline ends. The CDR3 consists of 15 residues. The CDR3 protein is CASSYSATSSYEQYF. CDR3 coding DNA: TGTGCCAGCAGTTACTCGGCAACAAGCTCCTACGAGCAGTACTTC.

The chain links TRBV11-3 to TRBJ1-6; 7 nucleotides match TRBD1. The ends lost 6 bases at V and 8 bases at J; junction bases unmatched: 13. CDR3 length equals 16 residues. CDR1 and CDR2 from the germline V gene are SGHNT and YENEEA. The CDR3: CASRQQGRIPHSPLHF. The CDR3 nucleotides are TGTGCCAGCAGACAACAGGGGAGAATCCCTCATTCACCCCTCCACTTT.

CDR3 DNA sequence: TGTGCCAGTAGTACTCTTAACTATGGCTACACCTTC. This sequence encodes CASSTLNYGYTF. The chain recombines TRBV19 with TRBJ1-2, with D hard to call. In germline, CDR1 is LNHDA, CDR2 SQIVND (reference sequence). The CDR3 sequence is 12 residues long. V was clipped by 4 bases and J by 1 base, with 4 bases between them.

The CDR3 spells CASSLEGTGGYEQYF. CDR3 DNA sequence: TGTGCCAGCAGCTTAGAGGGGACAGGGGGCTACGAGCAGTACTTC. The rearrangement joins TRBV7-2 to TRBJ2-7, with 11 bases lining up with TRBD1. J was trimmed by 3 bases and V by 1 base; bases with no gene match: 2. The CDR3 has 15 amino acids. CDR1 and CDR2 from the germline V gene are SGHTA and FQGNSA.

The chain links TRBV7-6 to TRBJ1-1; 10 bases match TRBD1. CDR1 and CDR2 from the germline V gene are SGHVS and FNYEAQ. V lost 3 bases and J lost 4; bases outside the gene matches: 11. The CDR3 contains 17 residues. CDR3 in DNA: TGTGCCAGCAGCTTGCGGGACAGGGGAGGGGAGACCACTGAAGCTTTCTTT. Amino acid sequence: CASSLRDRGGETTEAFF.

The chain couples TRBV9 to TRBJ2-2; 7 bases line up with TRBD1. V lost 2 bases and J lost 1; bases outside the gene matches: 2. The CDR3 totals 15 residues. Germline V gene sequence: CDR1 SGDLS, CDR2 YYNGEE. The chain's CDR3 is CASSVTGENTGELFF. CDR3 nucleotide sequence: TGTGCCAGCAGCGTCACAGGGGAGAACACCGGGGAGCTGTTTTTT.

This clone was seen only a few times. The chain recombines TRBV28 with TRBJ1-2; 12 nucleotides align to TRBD1. J was trimmed by 9 bases and V by 3 bases; bases with no gene match: 11. The germline CDR1 and CDR2 sequences are MDHEN and SYDVKM. The CDR3 length is 16 residues. The CDR3 DNA reads TGTGCCAGCAGTTTCTCCTCCCGGGACAGGGGGCCTCGCTACACCTTC. Translated, it gives CASSFSSRDRGPRYTF.

This chain uses TRBV18 with TRBJ1-1, with no clear D. The CDR3 is 16 residues long. The V end was cut by 3 bases, the J end by 3 bases, with 17 bases between. Germline CDR1 and CDR2: KGHSH and LQKENI. The CDR3 here is CASSPRPSTGDTEAFF. The CDR3 DNA is TGTGCCAGCTCACCCCGACCCTCCACCGGGGACACTGAAGCTTTCTTT. The full variable domain, completed using reference TRBV18 and TRBJ1-1, is NAGVMQNPRHLVRRRGQEARLRCSPMKGHSHVYWYRQLPEEGLKFMVYLQKENIIDESGMPKERFSAEFPKEGPSILRIQQVVRGDSAAYFCASSPRPSTGDTEAFFGQGTRLTVV.

This chain uses TRBV2 with TRBJ1-3; unclear D gene. Between the trimmed V and J ends, which lost 2 bases and 4 bases, there was a span of 15 bases. Germline CDR1 and CDR2: SNHLY and FYNNEI. The CDR3 has 16 amino acids. The CDR3 sequence is CASSESGGRTGNTIYF. In DNA, the CDR3 is TGTGCCAGCAGTGAATCGGGAGGGCGGACCGGAAACACCATATATTTT.